This T cell receptor beta chain originates from a study of tumour-infiltrating T cells in Burkitt lymphoma. About the research overall: Overall and progression-free survival were predicted by productive clonality.

Germline V CDR1 and CDR2: SGHRS, YFSETQ. The CDR3 runs 14 residues. The J segment lost 7 bases and the V segment lost 0 bases, leaving 4 bases of the junction unmatched. This clone was found a few times. Here immunoSEQ multiplex PCR was the method, and the copy in TCRdb shows in-frame clones only, minus some. The sample includes roughly 7,200 clones, about 18% seen only once; the top ten take around 2.9%. The material sequenced was tumor tissue. J is TRBJ2-5 and V is TRBV5-1; 9 bases match TRBD1. The receptor was isolated from a human donor with diffuse large B-cell lymphoma. The DNA of the CDR3 is TGCGCCAGCAGCTTGGGGACAGGGGCAGGGACCCAGTACTTC. This codes for CASSLGTGAGTQYF.